Listed below are T cell receptor beta chains from one sample, sequenced in a study of T cell clusters in autoimmune cytopenias. TCRdb reprocessed the multiplex PCR reads and stores each CDR3 protein as one record, lacking DNA. Its table records about 3,600 distinct CDR3 sequences. Sequencing was performed on peripheral blood. The origin of the receptors is a human donor with an autoimmune cytopenia or autoimmune hepatitis (not recorded which). Both conserved end residues are part of each CDR3. Each record gives: J gene, clone size, V gene, CDR3 protein. Size tells how often a clone was seen (once, few, many) or the class of an expanded clone, and some rows leave it out.

TRBJ2-5,medium-sized,TRBV7-6,CASSLGQVQETQYF
TRBJ2-1,medium-sized,TRBV29-1,CSVEGGGNEQFF
TRBJ1-2,medium-sized,TRBV29-1,CSVRDRVVYGYTF
TRBJ2-3,medium-sized,TRBV5-4,CASSPRTGKTADTQYF
TRBJ1-2,NA,TRBV19,CASTPGGPPNLYGYTF
TRBJ1-2,medium-sized,TRBV6-5,CASRQDSTGYTF
TRBJ1-1,medium-sized,TRBV11-1,CASSLTGSNTEAFF
TRBJ2-2,NA,TRBV12-3/TRBV12-4,CASSLRTWTGRTGELFF
TRBJ1-5,NA,TRBV7-2,CASSLAKGGQPQHF
TRBJ2-2,medium-sized,TRBV7-2,CASSRGTGGTGELFF
TRBJ2-3,NA,TRBV10-3,CAISESAEPTDTQYF